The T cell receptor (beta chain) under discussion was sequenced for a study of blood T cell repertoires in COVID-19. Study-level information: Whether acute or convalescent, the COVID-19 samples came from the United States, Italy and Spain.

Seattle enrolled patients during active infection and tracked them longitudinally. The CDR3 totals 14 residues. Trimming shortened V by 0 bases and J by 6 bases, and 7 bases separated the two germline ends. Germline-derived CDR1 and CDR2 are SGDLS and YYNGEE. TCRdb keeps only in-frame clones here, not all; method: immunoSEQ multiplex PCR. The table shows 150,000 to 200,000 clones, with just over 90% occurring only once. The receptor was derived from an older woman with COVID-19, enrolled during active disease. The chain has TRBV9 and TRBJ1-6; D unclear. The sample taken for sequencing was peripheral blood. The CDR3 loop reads CASSVGAFNSPLHF. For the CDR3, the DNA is TGTGCCAGCAGCGTAGGCGCTTTTAATTCACCCCTCCACTTT.